The 8 T cell receptor beta chains below come from one sample, sequenced in a study of blood T cell repertoires in COVID-19. Measured with immunoSEQ multiplex PCR; TCRdb has only the in-frame clones, and not every one. The table includes roughly 260,000 clones, 88% detected once. Sequencing was performed on peripheral blood. The source of these receptors is a man aged 55 to 70 who had recovered from COVID-19.

V is TRBV27 and J is TRBJ1-5, with 8 bases fitting TRBD1. This CDR3 has 15 amino acids. The trim removed 3 bases at V and 2 bases at J, leaving 3 bases unmatched. Germline loops: CDR1 MNHEY, CDR2 SMNVEV (reference sequence). CDR3 DNA: TGTGCCAGCAGTTTTCAGGGGGCTGGCAATCAGCCCCAGCATTTT. It specifies CASSFQGAGNQPQHF.

The V call is TRBV27, the J call TRBJ1-2, with 7 bases aligning to TRBD1. Germline V CDR1 and CDR2: MNHEY, SMNVEV (reference sequence). The V gene end was trimmed by 6 bases and the J gene end by 2 bases; junction bases not matched to a gene: 9. The CDR3 runs 15 residues. CDR3 sequence: CASRKSGTENYGYTF. The DNA for the CDR3 is TGTGCCAGCAGAAAATCCGGGACAGAGAACTATGGCTACACCTTC.

The chain couples TRBV19 to TRBJ2-1; TRBD1 matches at 10 bases. V shed 0 bases and J 6 bases; nucleotides not matched to a gene: 5. CDR3 size: 16 residues. Looked up from germline, CDR1 is LNHDA and CDR2 is SQIVND (reference sequence). The CDR3 nucleotides are TGTGCCAGTAGTATAGAAGTTGGGACAGGGGTCAATGAGCAGTTCTTC. This translates into CASSIEVGTGVNEQFF.

V usage is TRBV6-1 and J usage is TRBJ1-5; tentative D call: TRBD1 (6 bases). Germline V CDR1 and CDR2: MNHNS, SASEGT. This CDR3 is 16 amino acids long. V was trimmed by 3 bases and J by 0 bases, leaving 12 bases between them. The CDR3: CASSDGTSYSNQPQHF. The CDR3 DNA sequence: TGTGCCAGCAGTGACGGGACATCTTATAGCAATCAGCCCCAGCATTTT.

The chain is built from TRBV19 and TRBJ2-7; 7 bases are a match to TRBD1. The junction had 6 bases not matched to a gene; V was cut back by 8 bases and J by 2 bases. Germline V gene sequence: CDR1 LNHDA, CDR2 SQIVND (reference sequence). CDR3 size: 13 residues. DNA of the CDR3: TGTGCCAGTTCAAGAGGGACAGCCTACGAGCAGTACTTC. This codes for CASSRGTAYEQYF.

The chain has TRBV4-2 and TRBJ1-5; possible D gene TRBD1, 5 bases. The CDR3 has 17 amino acids. V was shortened by 0 bases and J by 8 bases, with 20 bases between the two germline ends. Per the germline V gene, CDR1 is LGHNA and CDR2 is YNFKEQ. The CDR3 nucleotides are TGTGCCAGCAGCCAAGATTCGGCCAAGGGGTCGAGGAAGCCCCAGCATTTT. It is translated as CASSQDSAKGSRKPQHF.

This chain joins TRBV18 and TRBJ1-2, with D possibly matching TRBD1 (6 bases). CDR1 is KGHSH, CDR2 LQKENI, per germline. V lost 1 base, J lost 8 bases, and 23 bases lay in between. The CDR3 contains 17 residues. The CDR3 protein is CASSPLDTGLMLGGYTF. The CDR3 DNA reads as TGTGCCAGCTCACCACTGGATACAGGGTTAATGCTTGGAGGCTACACCTTC.

This clone was counted once. This chain connects TRBV24-1 to TRBJ2-7; possibly TRBD2 for D (6 bases). The length of the CDR3 is 14 residues. Trimming removed 7 bases from V and 2 bases from J, with 14 bases in between. Germline loops: CDR1 KGHDR, CDR2 SFDVKD. CDR3 amino acids: CATSPGLVPYEQYF. CDR3 coding DNA: TGTGCCACCAGCCCGGGACTTGTTCCCTACGAGCAGTACTTC.